Listed below are T cell receptor beta chains from one sample, sequenced in a study of blood T cell repertoires in COVID-19. Profiling relied on immunoSEQ multiplex PCR, and the TCRdb table lists in-frame clones only, not all of them. The profile shows around 250,000 clones, 85% of them singletons. Source material: PBMCs or T cells enriched from blood (not recorded which). The receptors shown here come from a woman in her forties or fifties with acute COVID-19. Each CDR3 is given with its conserved first and last residue. The order of the fields is V gene, CDR3 protein.

V gene: TRBV3-1/TRBV3-2
CDR3 protein: CASSQDRRDTEAFF

V gene: TRBV30
CDR3 protein: CAWRDWDYTDTQYF

V gene: TRBV5-1
CDR3 protein: CASRTRVSGTAPYGYTF

V gene: TRBV19
CDR3 protein: CASSSTDRGYGYTF

V gene: TRBV4-1
CDR3 protein: CASSQYTATGLSNSPLHF

V gene: TRBV10-3
CDR3 protein: CAISLLGSNYGYTF

V gene: TRBV13
CDR3 protein: CASRITWLNEQFF

V gene: TRBV18
CDR3 protein: CASSEQVRVNTEAFF

V gene: TRBV2
CDR3 protein: CASSEAGAYYEQYF

V gene: TRBV6-2/TRBV6-3
CDR3 protein: CASSQWTGGFEPQHF

V gene: TRBV7-2
CDR3 protein: CASSLIQRGRLGGEAFF

V gene: TRBV20-1
CDR3 protein: CSAVGTTQYF

V gene: TRBV5-4
CDR3 protein: CASSSRDRVFTEAFF

V gene: TRBV19
CDR3 protein: CASSMSPWGGGPSYNEQFF

V gene: TRBV30
CDR3 protein: CAWRREAGAFYGYTF

V gene: TRBV28
CDR3 protein: CASSIPPSGGYTF

V gene: TRBV10-3
CDR3 protein: CAISHQEGAYEQYF

V gene: TRBV12-3/TRBV12-4
CDR3 protein: CASSLRAPEAFF

V gene: TRBV29-1
CDR3 protein: CSVRERGGQVIETQYF

V gene: TRBV9
CDR3 protein: CASSARQGWGDTGELFF

V gene: TRBV18
CDR3 protein: CASSPVSGTGNTIYF

V gene: TRBV14
CDR3 protein: CASSFSGTGPYGYTF

V gene: TRBV7-9
CDR3 protein: CASSSGLSGYTF

V gene: TRBV19
CDR3 protein: CASSISGGANEQFF

V gene: TRBV27
CDR3 protein: CASRRQPDTQYF

V gene: TRBV6-4
CDR3 protein: CASSSTASGGYTF

V gene: TRBV2
CDR3 protein: CASSGGLGTEAFF

V gene: TRBV5-1
CDR3 protein: CASSFKDADTEAFF

V gene: TRBV13
CDR3 protein: CASSLGTSGLTDTQYF

V gene: TRBV6-5
CDR3 protein: CASSYSATGLGYGYTF

V gene: TRBV5-8
CDR3 protein: CASSIGTSQETQYF

V gene: TRBV6-1
CDR3 protein: CASSEEQGLPYNEQFF

V gene: TRBV3-1/TRBV3-2
CDR3 protein: CASSQGIGTGAYEQYF

V gene: TRBV3-1/TRBV3-2
CDR3 protein: CASSQGDRDYEQYF

V gene: TRBV30
CDR3 protein: CAWSVLVQGGYGYTF

V gene: TRBV6-5
CDR3 protein: CASRTQGSNYGYTF

V gene: TRBV6-5
CDR3 protein: CASSYDRYTEAFF

V gene: TRBV6-5
CDR3 protein: CASSPDSYNEQFF

V gene: TRBV27
CDR3 protein: CASSRHRLSGGWSTEAFF

V gene: TRBV29-1
CDR3 protein: CSVLSRLRDTEAFF

V gene: TRBV4-3
CDR3 protein: CASSQDLRDRGSEKLFF

V gene: TRBV9
CDR3 protein: CASSVPPSWGANTGELFF

V gene: TRBV4-1
CDR3 protein: CASSQEGRDFDYYEQYF

V gene: TRBV11-2
CDR3 protein: CASSLRQGGKAFF

V gene: TRBV7-2
CDR3 protein: CASSSTSGGLDTQYF

V gene: TRBV27
CDR3 protein: CASSLRGRATTDTQYF

V gene: TRBV28
CDR3 protein: CASEGVNTGELFF

V gene: TRBV7-8
CDR3 protein: CASSLVQYEQYF

V gene: TRBV27
CDR3 protein: CASSFVVPYEQYF

V gene: TRBV3-1/TRBV3-2
CDR3 protein: CASSQAGGNTIYF

V gene: TRBV7-2
CDR3 protein: CASSLSRSHEQFF

V gene: TRBV27
CDR3 protein: CASSFRTQGTEAFF

V gene: TRBV5-1
CDR3 protein: CASSLRGVSTDTQYF

V gene: TRBV5-1
CDR3 protein: CASSSGQGATGANNYGYTF

V gene: TRBV9
CDR3 protein: CASSFSGGVQETQYF

V gene: TRBV6-5
CDR3 protein: CASSYSGEVYEQYF